The source of this TCR beta chain is a study of tissue T cells after allogeneic stem cell transplantation. Study outcomes and limitations: Alloreactivity or antigen specificity of tissue TCRs was not determined; some clones might be host cells.

Germline CDR1 is KGHTA and CDR2 is FQNQQP. The CDR3 totals 14 residues. Produced via immunoSEQ multiplex PCR; TCRdb's table is partial and in-frame only. In the table there are 6,500 to 7,500 clones, roughly half of which are singletons. Time point of the sample: mouse harvest day 7 after allogeneic transplant. Each mouse received 10^7 T-cell-depleted marrow cells plus 10^6 splenic CD5+ T cells by tail vein. In its sample, this clone was seen a few times. Its antigen is still unknown. Mouse gene names apply. From the germline J gene comes the end of the CDR3, since the read stops 1 residue before it. This chain joins TRBV23 and TRBJ2-7; TRBD1 is the table's D call and was not checked against the DNA. This sequence originates from a female BALB/c mouse given C57BL/6 T cells with graft-versus-host disease after an allogeneic hematopoietic cell transplant. Sequenced material: gut tissue. The CDR3 region is CSSSPRQYSYEQYF. The CDR3 DNA, read in part, is TGCTCCAGCAGTCCCAGACAGTACTCCTATGAACAGTAC.